The 14 T cell receptor beta chains in this list originate from one sample, sequenced in a study of graft-versus-host responses after intestinal transplantation. TCRdb's table, derived via immunoSEQ multiplex PCR, lists solely in-frame clones and lacks some. The table has 90,000 to 150,000 clones, around 93% seen once; the top ten hold around 0.12%. Their specific antigens are unknown. The sample consisted of unstimulated CD4+ T cells sorted from spleen or lymph node cells, taken before intestinal transplant. Receptor source: a human donor who received an intestinal transplant.

The rearrangement joins TRBV5-1 to TRBJ1-5; the match to TRBD1 covers 7 bases. This CDR3 has 14 amino acids. Unmatched junction bases numbered 5, after V lost 2 bases and J lost 6 bases. Germline CDR1 SGHRS, CDR2 YFSETQ. The chain's CDR3 is CASSLTGESQPQHF. Written as DNA, the CDR3 is TGCGCCAGCAGCTTAACAGGGGAAAGTCAGCCCCAGCATTTT.

The chain has TRBV19 and TRBJ2-7; tentatively, D is TRBD2 (6 bases). CDR3 length equals 15 residues. V lost 5 bases, J lost 0 bases, and 14 bases lay in between. Germline CDR1 is LNHDA and CDR2 is SQIVND (reference sequence). CDR3 sequence: CASSPAGIGSYEQYF. The CDR3 DNA follows: TGTGCCAGTAGTCCGGCGGGGATAGGCTCCTACGAGCAGTACTTC. The full variable domain, in which reference TRBV19 and TRBJ2-7 provide the parts outside the CDR3, is DGGITQSPKYLFRKEGQNVTLSCEQNLNHDAMYWYRQDPGQGLRLIYYSQIVNDFQKGDIAEGYSVSREKKESFPLTVTSAQKNPTAFYLCASSPAGIGSYEQYFGPGTRLTVT.

The chain employs TRBV6-1 and TRBJ1-2, with D possibly matching TRBD1 (6 bases). The V gene lost 7 bases and the J gene lost 8 bases, with 17 bases spanning the gap. This CDR3 contains 13 residues. CDR1 is MNHNS, CDR2 SASEGT, per germline. The CDR3 loop reads CASIRSGVDGYTF. The CDR3 DNA is TGTGCCAGCATACGTTCAGGGGTGGACGGCTACACCTTC.

J is TRBJ2-5 and V is TRBV7-3; 11 bases are a match to TRBD1. From germline, CDR1 is SGHTA and CDR2 FQGTGA. The CDR3 contains 15 residues. V lost 2 bases to trimming and J lost 6 bases; unmatched junction nucleotides: 5. Here the CDR3 DNA reads TGTGCCAGCAGCTTAGGGACAGGGGGTAGACAGACCCAGTACTTC. Its translation is CASSLGTGGRQTQYF.

V is TRBV6-6 and J is TRBJ1-4; D perhaps matches TRBD1 (5 bases). The CDR3 sequence is 14 residues long. Trimming took 6 bases from V and 3 from J, leaving 11 bases between them. The V gene's germline CDR1 is MNHNY and CDR2 SVGAGI (reference sequence). The CDR3, as DNA: TGTGCCAGCAGAGGGGAAGGGGCTAATGAAAAACTGTTTTTT. Protein sequence: CASRGEGANEKLFF.

The chain couples TRBV28 to TRBJ1-1, with D possibly TRBD1 on 5 matching bases. Trimming removed 6 bases from V and 1 base from J, with 15 bases in between. This CDR3 is built from 15 residues. CDR1 and CDR2 from the germline V gene are MDHEN and SYDVKM. CDR3 loop: CASRTSRDGNTEAFF. The CDR3 nucleotides are TGTGCCAGCAGAACGTCCCGGGACGGGAACACTGAAGCTTTCTTT.

This chain joins TRBV5-8 and TRBJ2-1, with a tentative D call TRBD1 (5 bases). The germline V gene encodes CDR1 SGHTS and CDR2 YDEGEE. The germline V and J ends were trimmed by 2 bases and 8 bases, with 17 bases remaining between them. This CDR3 is 15 amino acids long. The CDR3 sequence is CASSLGAGPLDEQFF. For the CDR3, the DNA is TGTGCCAGCAGCTTAGGGGCAGGGCCCCTCGATGAGCAGTTCTTC. Full variable domain (remainder filled in from reference TRBV5-8 and TRBJ2-1): EAGVTQSPTHLIKTRGQQATLRCSPISGHTSVYWYQQALGLGLQFLLWYDEGEERNRGNFPPRFSGRQFPNYSSELNVNALELEDSALYLCASSLGAGPLDEQFFGPGTRLTVL.

This chain joins TRBV18 and TRBJ1-1; D not certain. The CDR3 has 14 amino acids. V was cut by 2 bases and J by 2 bases, with 9 bases left in between. Germline V CDR1 and CDR2: KGHSH, LQKENI. The CDR3 spells CASSPSNSNTEAFF. The DNA of the CDR3 is TGTGCCAGCTCACCAAGTAACAGTAACACTGAAGCTTTCTTT.

The genes are TRBV6-1 and TRBJ2-2, with unresolved D. Germline assignment: CDR1 MNHNS and CDR2 SASEGT. Trimming pared 1 base from V and 2 bases from J, leaving 11 bases between. The CDR3 length is 16 residues. This CDR3 is CASSEGTQGNTGELFF. The CDR3 bases are TGTGCCAGCAGTGAAGGGACCCAAGGAAACACCGGGGAGCTGTTTTTT.

The V call is TRBV19, the J call TRBJ1-5; D is uncertain. With 3 bases removed from V and 4 bases from J, the gap between germline ends came to 4 bases. Germline assignment: CDR1 LNHDA and CDR2 SQIVND (reference sequence). This CDR3 is 12 amino acids long. CDR3 nucleotide sequence: TGTGCCAGTAGTATCCGGAATCAGCCCCAGCATTTT. This translates into CASSIRNQPQHF.

The genes are TRBV5-1 and TRBJ2-1; 9 bases map to TRBD1. V lost 4 bases and J lost 2; bases outside the gene matches: 4. This CDR3 is built from 15 residues. Germline V gene data show CDR1 as SGHRS and CDR2 as YFSETQ. The CDR3 region has the DNA TGCGCCAGCAGCGCGGGACAGGGTGCCTACAATGAGCAGTTCTTC. Protein product: CASSAGQGAYNEQFF.

The chain has TRBV15 and TRBJ2-1, with 12 positions matching TRBD2. V trimming: 1 base; J trimming: 0 bases; junction bases outside the gene matches: 4. Germline loops: CDR1 LNHNV, CDR2 YYDKDF (reference sequence). CDR3 size: 18 residues. The CDR3, as DNA: TGTGCCACCAGCAGAGGTTTGACTAGCGGGGGCTCCTACAATGAGCAGTTCTTC. Encoded protein: CATSRGLTSGGSYNEQFF.

The chain links TRBV9 to TRBJ2-5; 14 bases line up with TRBD2. In germline, CDR1 is SGDLS, CDR2 YYNGEE. CDR3 length equals 20 residues. V shed 3 bases, J shed 1 base, and the junction held 14 bases outside the gene matches. The CDR3 here is CASSAAGTSGSRASQETQYF. The CDR3 DNA is TGTGCCAGCAGCGCCGCCGGGACTAGCGGGAGCAGGGCCAGCCAAGAGACCCAGTACTTC.

The chain couples TRBV6-1 to TRBJ1-5; unclear D gene. From germline, CDR1 is MNHNS and CDR2 SASEGT. The CDR3 spans 15 residues. Trimming cost V 6 bases and J 1 base, with 13 bases left between them. CDR3 loop: CASSLAVVSNQPQHF. DNA for the CDR3: TGTGCCAGCAGCCTGGCGGTTGTGAGCAATCAGCCCCAGCATTTT.